This passage covers 20 T cell receptor beta chains from one sample sequenced in a study of T cells in Graves' hyperthyroidism and ophthalmopathy. Amplified regions were TCR beta CDR3 sequences from RNA transcripts. Primed by the HTBI set, a first-round RT-PCR was run on the TCR CDR3. Each CDR3 protein is one row after TCRdb ran MiXCR on the multiplex PCR reads. This repertoire shows around 800,000 distinct CDR3 sequences, 38% found once; its top ten account for around 10%. Sequencing was done on a sample of blood. These receptors were taken from a man aged 18 to 29 with Graves' hyperthyroidism.

The CDR3 bases are TGCAGCGTACAGGGAGGAGAGACCCAGTACTTC. Translating gives CSVQGGETQYF. This chain joins TRBV29-1 and TRBJ2-5, with D perhaps being TRBD1 or TRBD2 (6 bases each). This CDR3 spans 11 amino acids. Germline V gene lookup returns CDR1 SQVTM and CDR2 ANQGSEA. With 6 bases removed from V and 4 bases from J, the gap between germline ends came to 9 bases.

This clonotype was recorded at least ten times. V and J are TRBV15 and TRBJ1-1; D is possibly TRBD1 (5 bases). Germline assignment: CDR1 LNHNV and CDR2 YYDKDF (reference sequence). Trimming pared 3 bases from V and 7 bases from J, leaving 9 bases between. The CDR3 length is 12 residues. In nucleotides, the CDR3 is TGTGCCACCAGCAGGACGACAGTTGAAGCTTTCTTT. It translates to CATSRTTVEAFF.

The rearrangement links TRBV29-1 to TRBJ1-1; D is unresolved. This CDR3 has 14 amino acids. CDR1 and CDR2 from the germline V gene are SQVTM and ANQGSEA. V was shortened by 8 bases and J by 2 bases, with 18 bases between the two germline ends. The CDR3: CSLGFGSVNTEAFF. CDR3 nucleotide sequence: TGCAGCTTAGGGTTCGGGTCGGTAAACACTGAAGCTTTCTTT.

In this sample, this clonotype turned up a few times. The CDR3 here is CASIPRERYEQYF. CDR3 DNA sequence: TGTGCCAGCATACCCCGGGAACGCTACGAGCAGTACTTC. The rearrangement joins TRBV2 to TRBJ2-7, with a weak D call TRBD2 (5 bases). V was cut by 7 bases and J by 3 bases, with 13 bases left in between. The CDR3 is made up of 13 amino acids. Looked up from germline, CDR1 is SNHLY and CDR2 is FYNNEI.

The genes are TRBV29-1 and TRBJ1-1, with 7 bases identical to TRBD1. The germline gives CDR1 SQVTM, CDR2 ANQGSEA. CDR3 size: 15 residues. J gave up 4 bases and V 4 bases, and 12 bases lay outside the gene matches. Written as DNA, the CDR3 is TGCAGCGTTGGGGGGGACAGTTCTCCACTCACTGAAGCTTTCTTT. Amino acids: CSVGGDSSPLTEAFF.

J is TRBJ1-1 and V is TRBV19, with 8 positions matching TRBD1. V was clipped by 3 bases and J by 1 base; unmatched bases: 7. CDR3 length equals 16 residues. Germline V gives CDR1 LNHDA, CDR2 SQIVND (reference sequence). CDR3 sequence reads: CASSIYPGTGNTEAFF. CDR3 DNA: TGTGCCAGTAGTATCTATCCCGGGACAGGGAACACTGAAGCTTTCTTT.

The chain couples TRBV20-1 to TRBJ1-1; tentative D call: TRBD1 (6 bases). CDR1 is DFQATT, CDR2 SNEGSKA, per germline (reference sequence). CDR3 length: 15 residues. Trimming removed 3 bases from V and 0 bases from J, with 14 bases in between. The DNA of the CDR3 is TGCAGTGCTAGGGGGAGGACAGCGATGAACACTGAAGCTTTCTTT. The encoded protein is CSARGRTAMNTEAFF.

This clonotype was found a few times. CDR3 coding DNA: TGTGCCAGCAGCGATGGTATGGAGCAGTACTTC. Amino acids: CASSDGMEQYF. This chain connects TRBV9 to TRBJ2-7; D call uncertain. The V gene lost 3 bases and the J gene lost 7 bases, with 8 bases spanning the gap. The germline V gene encodes CDR1 SGDLS and CDR2 YYNGEE. The CDR3 runs to 11 residues.

In this sample, this clonotype turned up a few times. The rearrangement uses TRBV11-2 and TRBJ1-1; D gene unclear. CDR3 size: 13 residues. The germline V and J ends were trimmed by 2 bases and 5 bases, with 9 bases remaining between them. CDR1 and CDR2 from the germline V gene are SGHAT and FQNNGV. The CDR3, as DNA: TGTGCCAGCAGCTTAACCCCAGTTACTGAAGCTTTCTTT. Its protein is CASSLTPVTEAFF.

The genes are TRBV10-2 and TRBJ2-2; D perhaps matches TRBD1 (6 bases). In germline, CDR1 is WSHSY, CDR2 SAAADI. The ends were cut back, 6 bases at V and 8 bases at J, with 10 bases in the middle. The CDR3 is 12 residues long. This chain's CDR3 is CASRMGTGELFF. The CDR3, as DNA: TGCGCCAGCAGGATGGGGACAGGGGAGCTGTTTTTT.

The gene calls are TRBV9 and TRBJ2-5; D gene uncertain. In germline, CDR1 is SGDLS, CDR2 YYNGEE. This CDR3 comprises 14 residues. Trimming removed 4 bases from V and 5 bases from J, with 15 bases in between. The CDR3 here is CASSSVIGDETQYF. For the CDR3, the DNA is TGTGCCAGCAGCAGCGTAATCGGCGATGAGACCCAGTACTTC.

This chain uses TRBV12-3 or TRBV12-4 with TRBJ1-1; a weak D match, TRBD1 (5 bases). The CDR3 has 13 residues. CDR3 amino acids: CASATAFDGTGFF. DNA of the CDR3: TGTGCTAGTGCCACCGCCTTCGATGGAACAGGTTTCTTT.

This clonotype occurred many times. The chain has TRBV7-3 and TRBJ1-1, with TRBD1 matching 7 bases. The CDR3 has 16 residues. CDR1 SGHTA and CDR2 FQGTGA come from the germline V gene. The V segment lost 5 bases and the J segment 0 bases; nucleotides outside the gene matches: 9. The CDR3 nucleotides are TGTGCCAGCAGCGTCCAGGGGGGCCTCATGAACACTGAAGCTTTCTTT. Amino acid sequence: CASSVQGGLMNTEAFF.

The chain's CDR3 is CASSSQTGGSYGYTF. In nucleotides, the CDR3 is TGTGCCAGCAGCTCCCAGACAGGGGGCAGCTATGGCTACACCTTC. The V gene is TRBV7-6, the J gene TRBJ1-2; the match to TRBD1 covers 10 bases. This CDR3 is built from 15 residues. Germline V gives CDR1 SGHVS, CDR2 FNYEAQ. V trimming: 4 bases; J trimming: 4 bases; junction bases outside the gene matches: 6. The variable domain in full, with the rest retrieved from reference TRBV7-6 and TRBJ1-2, is GAGVSQSPRYKVTKRGQDVALRCDPISGHVSLYWYRQALGQGPEFLTYFNYEAQQDKSGLPNDRFSAERPEGSISTLTIQRTEQRDSAMYRCASSSQTGGSYGYTFGSGTRLTVV.

The gene calls are TRBV7-9 and TRBJ2-7, with D perhaps being TRBD1 or TRBD2 (5 bases each). Trimming took off 4 bases at V and 2 bases at J, with 15 bases between the two ends. Germline lookup yields CDR1 SEHNR and CDR2 FQNEAQ (reference sequence). The CDR3 is 15 residues long. CDR3: CASSSPGTSTYEQYF. CDR3 sequence (DNA): TGTGCCAGCAGCTCCCCCGGGACCTCGACCTACGAGCAGTACTTC.

The genes are TRBV13 and TRBJ1-1, with D uncertain. Deletions cut 1 base from V and 0 bases from J, with 15 bases between. The length of the CDR3 is 17 residues. The V gene's germline CDR1 is PRHDT and CDR2 FYEKMQ (reference sequence). CDR3 nucleotides: TGTGCCAGCAGCTTAGACCGATCCCCGGAGATGAACACTGAAGCTTTCTTT. Protein: CASSLDRSPEMNTEAFF.

The CDR3 nucleotides read TGTGCCAGCAGTATCTCGGGTCGCCAAGAGACCCAGTACTTC. Amino acids: CASSISGRQETQYF. The chain is built from TRBV6-6 and TRBJ2-5; no reliable D call. Germline values: CDR1 MNHNY, CDR2 SVGAGI (reference sequence). The ends were cut back, 5 bases at V and 1 base at J, with 11 bases in the middle. The CDR3 runs 14 residues.

This chain connects TRBV13 to TRBJ2-7, with 9 bases lining up with TRBD1. Germline-derived CDR1 and CDR2 are PRHDT and FYEKMQ (reference sequence). The CDR3 loop spans 15 amino acids. Trimming removed 5 bases from V and 6 bases from J; junction bases left unmatched: 11. DNA of the CDR3: TGTGCCAGCAGCCTAGCCGGGACAGGGACGTTCGAGCAGTACTTC. This gives the protein CASSLAGTGTFEQYF.

The genes are TRBV2 and TRBJ1-6, with a possible D match to TRBD1 (5 bases). CDR1 is SNHLY and CDR2 is FYNNEI in the germline V gene. Trimming stripped 6 bases from V and 13 bases from J, with 19 bases between. The CDR3 length is 14 residues. Here the CDR3 DNA reads TGTGCCAGCAGGTCCGGGACCCATAATCAGCCCCTCCACTTT. Its translation: CASRSGTHNQPLHF.

The DNA of the CDR3 is TGTGCCAGCAGCCCTAACTCGCAGGGGTATGAAGCTTTCTTT. Translation: CASSPNSQGYEAFF. The gene calls are TRBV11-2 and TRBJ1-1, with a tentative D call TRBD1 (6 bases). Trimming took 5 bases from V and 7 from J, leaving 17 bases between them. This CDR3 has 14 residues. In germline, CDR1 is SGHAT, CDR2 FQNNGV.